Sequencing of this TCR beta chain was carried out in a study of metastatic and nonmetastatic thyroid tumors. Per the authors' pipeline: Researchers built a distant-metastasis classifier for papillary thyroid cancer that drew on CDR3 differences across clinicopathological groups. TCRdb re-called the PCR reads with MiXCR. The V and J calls reflect TCRdb's pipeline rather than the authors' work. The data hold 20,000 to 25,000 clones, with about 24% observed a single time. The table lists this clone with many counts. The CDR3 is 13 amino acids. Trimming took 6 bases from V and 5 from J; bases not matched to a gene: 7. Germline CDR1 reads SQVTM; CDR2 reads ANQGSEA. Treatment of any kind had been given to no patient before thyroid surgery.

Input material: tumor tissue. This sequence was found in a female donor with papillary thyroid cancer or a benign thyroid nodule (not recorded which). Some clones in this sample may be carry-over from other donors' samples. J is TRBJ2-5 and V is TRBV29-1, with TRBD1 matching over 9 bases. DNA of the CDR3: TGCAGCGTCGTTAAGGGGACAGGGGAGACCCAGTACTTC. Translation: CSVVKGTGETQYF.